This entry is about one TCR beta chain. What it binds is unknown. The same CDR3 also results from other DNA sequences found in this sample. The data belong to a study of CD8+ T cells in alopecia areata. Study-wide background: Those patients who were treated received oral tofacitinib, which was given at 5 to 10 mg twice daily for moderate-to-severe alopecia areata. Study findings and constraints: Amid tofacitinib therapy, many expanded lesional clones stayed present in scalp and blood. For lesional scalp, especially alopecia totalis/universalis, clonality was higher than in normal scalp.

Documented treatment: oral pan-JAK inhibitor, 5-10 mg twice daily. Patients with alopecia areata provided lesional scalp punch biopsies as well as peripheral blood. Following RNA extraction, reverse transcription yielded cDNA that acted as the sequencing template. Method: immunoSEQ multiplex PCR; TCRdb's copy keeps in-frame clones and lacks some. The sample lists roughly 3,200 clones; 65% to 80% were seen once. This TCR was sampled from a human donor with alopecia areata. The sample consisted of skin, taken at week 24, from a patient treated with tofacitinib.

The CDR3 DNA sequence: TGTGCCAGTTGGGGCGGGGGCCTGAATCAGCCCCAGCATTTT. Translating gives CASWGGGLNQPQHF. The V and J genes are TRBV19 and TRBJ1-5; possible D gene TRBD1, 6 bases. CDR1 LNHDA and CDR2 SQIVND come from the germline V gene (reference sequence). The CDR3 has 14 residues. V was shortened by 8 bases and J by 4 bases, with 15 bases between the two germline ends.